This T cell receptor beta chain was documented in a study of T cell changes during pregnancy in multiple sclerosis. TCRdb's copy holds only in-frame clones and misses some; the assay was immunoSEQ multiplex PCR. The table records tens of thousands of clones, roughly 92% of them present only once. This CDR3 is built from 14 residues. Germline CDR1 MNHEY, CDR2 SMNVEV (reference sequence). The ends were cut back, 5 bases at V and 1 base at J, with 9 bases in the middle. The rearrangement links TRBV27 to TRBJ1-5; D uncertain. Sample: peripheral blood, taken in the third trimester of pregnancy. This receptor was taken from a female donor in good health, enrolled as a control in a pregnancy study. The chain's CDR3 is CASSPRHSNQPQHF. The CDR3 coding sequence is TGTGCCAGCAGTCCACGACACAGCAATCAGCCCCAGCATTTT.